Listed here are 14 T cell receptor beta chains from one sample, sequenced in a study of T-cell memory formation after mild COVID-19 (dated by TCRdb to the early 2020s). Libraries came from 5' RACE. This sample was sequenced with an Illumina NovaSeq 6000. TCRdb reprocessing: public reads trimmed at Q25 with fastp, clones called with MiXCR, in-frame beta chains kept. When rows share a CDR3 protein, they turn into one entry using the most common DNA and genes. The sample contains more than 150,000 distinct CDR3 sequences, approximately 18% of them found a single time. The biggest ten clones account for 3.9% of the sample. Sequenced sample: PBMCs or a T cell subset sorted from them (not recorded which). Receptors were obtained from a man aged 18 to 29 who had mild COVID-19 (a few samples of this study predate the infection). The sample titles of this study are shuffled in the database, so cell type and time point are left out; the donor was told from shared clones.

In this sample, this clonotype turned up a few times. This chain uses TRBV12-3 or TRBV12-4 with TRBJ1-5; D may be TRBD1 (5 bases). The CDR3 length is 13 residues. Trimming cost V 7 bases and J 4 bases, with 11 bases left between them. CDR3 region: CASTQGRNQPQHF. CDR3 coding DNA: TGTGCCAGCACCCAGGGTCGGAATCAGCCCCAGCATTTT.

This clonotype was counted only a few times. J is TRBJ2-2 and V is TRBV7-9; D uncertain. Germline V gives CDR1 SEHNR, CDR2 FQNEAQ (reference sequence). Trimming shortened V by 9 bases and J by 2 bases, and 16 bases separated the two germline ends. The CDR3 is 15 residues long. CDR3 sequence (DNA): TGTGCCAGTACCTACCTGACCAGAAACACCGGGGAGCTGTTTTTT. Translated, it gives CASTYLTRNTGELFF. Full variable domain (rest looked up from reference TRBV7-9 and TRBJ2-2): DTGVSQNPRHKITKRGQNVTFRCDPISEHNRLYWYRQTLGQGPEFLTYFQNEAQLEKSRLLSDRFSAERPKGSFSTLEIQRTEQGDSAMYLCASTYLTRNTGELFFGEGSRLTVL.

This clonotype was seen only a few times. CDR3 amino acids: CAISSGDSPLHF. The CDR3 nucleotides are TGTGCCATCAGTTCAGGGGACTCACCCCTCCACTTT. The rearrangement joins TRBV10-3 to TRBJ1-6; tentatively, D is TRBD1 (6 bases). This CDR3 spans 12 amino acids. Per the germline V gene, CDR1 is ENHRY and CDR2 is SYGVKD. V lost 5 bases, J lost 10 bases, and 9 bases lay in between.

This rearrangement joins TRBV2 to TRBJ1-2, with a possible D match to TRBD1 (5 bases). Trimming shortened V by 4 bases and J by 2 bases, and 8 bases separated the two germline ends. The CDR3 totals 13 residues. The germline V gene encodes CDR1 SNHLY and CDR2 FYNNEI. CDR3: CASSATGNYGYTF. CDR3 DNA: TGTGCCAGCAGTGCAACAGGCAACTATGGCTACACCTTC.

The CDR3 nucleotides read TGCGCCAGCAGATTCCGGGGAGGGCACCTTAGCAATCAGCCCCAGCATTTT. Translated, it gives CASRFRGGHLSNQPQHF. This chain links TRBV5-1 with TRBJ1-5; D gene ambiguous. This CDR3 spans 17 amino acids. Germline V gene lookup returns CDR1 SGHRS and CDR2 YFSETQ. V lost 5 bases and J 0 bases, leaving 18 bases between the germline ends.

In nucleotides, the CDR3 is TGTGCCAGCAGCCCAGGCTGGGGGGTGAAGGCTTTCTTT. Translation gives CASSPGWGVKAFF. This chain links TRBV7-2 with TRBJ1-1, with D maybe TRBD1 (5 bases). V was pared by 5 bases and J by 11 bases, with 18 bases between. Germline loops: CDR1 SGHTA, CDR2 FQGNSA. This CDR3 region has 13 residues.

This clonotype has only a few counts. J is TRBJ2-3 and V is TRBV7-8; weak D call: TRBD1 (5 bases). Germline values: CDR1 SGHVS, CDR2 FQNEAQ. With 5 bases removed from V and 6 bases from J, the gap between germline ends came to 12 bases. The CDR3 runs 13 residues. CDR3 in DNA: TGTGCCAGCAGCACGAGACAGACGGATACGCAGTATTTT. It encodes CASSTRQTDTQYF.

J is TRBJ1-1 and V is TRBV7-6; D unclear. V dropped 5 bases and J dropped 1 base, with 14 bases sitting between them. The CDR3 consists of 15 residues. The germline gives CDR1 SGHVS, CDR2 FNYEAQ. The CDR3 DNA reads TGTGCCAGCAGCCAAAGGGCCGTGGGGAACACTGAAGCTTTCTTT. The encoded protein is CASSQRAVGNTEAFF.

Here the CDR3 DNA reads TGTGCCAGCACGTTACAGGGGAAAGAGACCCAGTACTTC. Translating gives CASTLQGKETQYF. The chain uses TRBV12-3 or TRBV12-4 and TRBJ2-5; 7 positions agree with TRBD1. The CDR3 sequence is 13 residues long. V gave up 7 bases and J gave up 3 bases; unmatched junction bases: 5.

This clonotype was observed a few times. This chain uses TRBV28 with TRBJ2-3; the match to TRBD1 covers 10 bases. The CDR3 has 16 amino acids. Germline values: CDR1 MDHEN, CDR2 SYDVKM. Losses at the gene ends were 5 bases for V and 6 bases for J; bases not matched to a gene: 11. The CDR3 DNA reads as TGTGCCAGCAGTCCGCACGGGACAGGGGATTCGGATACGCAGTATTTT. Its translation is CASSPHGTGDSDTQYF.

The chain joins TRBV7-9 to TRBJ2-7; 9 bases line up with TRBD1. Looked up from germline, CDR1 is SEHNR and CDR2 is FQNEAQ (reference sequence). CDR3 size: 14 residues. After removal of 5 bases from V and 4 bases from J, the junction contained 6 bases not matched to a gene. The CDR3 sequence: CASSHWDRAYEQYV. CDR3 in DNA: TGTGCCAGCAGCCACTGGGACAGGGCTTACGAGCAGTACGTC.

A few counts support this clonotype. J is TRBJ2-1 and V is TRBV7-3; TRBD2 is a possible D gene (6 bases). Trimming stripped 6 bases from V and 4 bases from J, with 16 bases between. CDR1 is SGHTA, CDR2 FQGTGA, per germline. The CDR3 has 15 amino acids. The CDR3 loop is CASSPLGTAYNEQFF. In DNA, the CDR3 is TGTGCCAGCAGTCCCCTCGGGACTGCATACAATGAGCAGTTCTTC.

The V and J genes are TRBV6-5 and TRBJ2-1; 9 bases agree with TRBD1. The CDR3 has 14 residues. CDR1 and CDR2 from the germline V gene are MNHEY and SVGAGI. J lost 7 bases, V lost 6 bases, and 7 bases had no gene match. CDR3 sequence: CASSDGTGRNEQFF. The CDR3 DNA reads as TGTGCCAGCAGCGACGGGACAGGGAGGAATGAGCAGTTCTTC.

V gene TRBV7-9 combines with J gene TRBJ2-7; D is perhaps TRBD2 (7 bases). Germline-derived CDR1 and CDR2 are SEHNR and FQNEAQ (reference sequence). V was clipped by 5 bases and J by 9 bases, with 14 bases between them. The CDR3 has 12 residues. In DNA, the CDR3 is TGTGCCAGCAGCCGCGGGGGCGCGTGGCAGTACTTC. This gives the protein CASSRGGAWQYF. Supplemented by reference TRBV7-9 and TRBJ2-7, the full variable domain reads DTGVSQNPRHKITKRGQNVTFRCDPISEHNRLYWYRQTLGQGPEFLTYFQNEAQLEKSRLLSDRFSAERPKGSFSTLEIQRTEQGDSAMYLCASSRGGAWQYFGPGTRLTVT.